What follows describes a single T cell receptor (beta chain). Its target is unknown. The CDR3 contains 15 residues. Germline CDR1 reads SNHLY; CDR2 reads FYNNEI. V lost 1 base to trimming and J lost 8 bases, with 17 bases between them. This entry comes from a study of T cell responses to AZD1222 COVID-19 vaccine. This table comes from immunoSEQ multiplex PCR, and its TCRdb copy is limited to in-frame clones, with some not included. Of 85,000 to 130,000 clones listed, around 86% are singletons. Overall study results and limits: Donors, mostly white British, included more females; clonal diversity was possibly underestimated. Only after the peak T cell response were repertoires sampled.

The chain employs TRBV2 and TRBJ1-2; D may be TRBD1 (6 bases). This TCR came from an adult who received the MenACWY meningococcal vaccine as a control. The starting material was peripheral blood, obtained 28 days after the second dose of the MenACWY control vaccine. Here the CDR3 reads CASSEDRGRGEGYTF. The DNA for the CDR3 is TGTGCCAGCAGTGAAGATAGGGGCAGGGGTGAGGGCTACACCTTC.